This T cell receptor (beta chain) was sequenced for a study of blood T cell repertoires in COVID-19. The overall study: Samples came from the United States, Italy and Spain, spanning acute and convalescent COVID-19. In each case, the material was cDNA or gDNA derived from T cells, B-cell-depleted T cells, or PBMCs.

From germline, CDR1 is SEHNR and CDR2 FQNEAQ (reference sequence). The V gene lost 2 bases and the J gene lost 4 bases, with 9 bases spanning the gap. The CDR3 runs 13 residues. This clone was picked up a small number of times. Study members were between roughly 18 and 100 years old and lived in over 20 US regions. In the original processing: The authors estimated nucleated cell counts from reference gene primer amplification. Libraries were prepared by immunoSEQ multiplex PCR; TCRdb keeps only in-frame clonotypes and omits some of them. The DNA was the basis for D and trimming; V, J and clone size are from that table. This table holds fewer than 200,000 clones, 82% found once.

The sequencing sample was made of PBMCs or T cells enriched from blood (not recorded which). The chain is built from TRBV7-9 and TRBJ2-7; D perhaps matches TRBD2 (5 bases). This TCR was sampled from a woman aged 55-70 years with acute COVID-19. This CDR3 reads CASSLSRGYEQYV. DNA for the CDR3: TGTGCCAGCAGCTTATCCCGGGGTTACGAGCAGTACGTC.